These 22 T cell receptor beta chains originate from one sample sequenced in a study of cytomegalovirus exposure and HLA in healthy donors. Assay: immunoSEQ multiplex PCR; the TCRdb copy retains only in-frame clones and omits some. The sample lists some 220,000 clones; over 80% were seen once. Source material: PBMCs. Every receptor here comes from a woman aged 18-29 years in good health and CMV-seronegative.

The gene calls are TRBV9 and TRBJ1-3; D is uncertain. Germline V gene sequence: CDR1 SGDLS, CDR2 YYNGEE. V dropped 0 bases and J dropped 2 bases, with 6 bases sitting between them. The CDR3 consists of 14 residues. The CDR3 sequence: CASSVGGTGNTIYF. The CDR3 DNA reads as TGTGCCAGCAGCGTAGGAGGGACTGGAAACACCATATATTTT.

The chain carries TRBV27 and TRBJ1-2; 7 bases match TRBD1. Germline V CDR1 and CDR2: MNHEY, SMNVEV (reference sequence). V trimming: 7 bases; J trimming: 8 bases; junction bases outside the gene matches: 16. This CDR3 is 15 amino acids long. DNA for the CDR3: TGTGCCAGCACTAAATCCCTTACAGGGGCCGAGGGCTACACCTTC. It specifies CASTKSLTGAEGYTF.

The rearrangement links TRBV6-1 to TRBJ1-5, with 9 nucleotides matching TRBD1. Trimming at V came to 4 bases and at J to 5 bases, leaving 6 bases not matched to a gene. Germline V gene lookup returns CDR1 MNHNS and CDR2 SASEGT. The CDR3 runs 15 residues. The CDR3 coding sequence is TGTGCCAGCAGTGCCCGGACAGGGGCTGATCAGCCCCAGCATTTT. Amino acids: CASSARTGADQPQHF.

This clone appeared a single time. This chain connects TRBV6-1 to TRBJ1-2; perhaps TRBD1 as D (5 bases). CDR1 and CDR2 from the germline V gene are MNHNS and SASEGT. The ends were cut back, 4 bases at V and 5 bases at J, with 17 bases in the middle. The CDR3 is 15 amino acids. The chain's CDR3 is CASSVEGREGYGYTF. CDR3 bases: TGTGCCAGCAGTGTGGAGGGGAGGGAAGGTTATGGCTACACCTTC.

V and J are TRBV6-5 and TRBJ1-1; D is perhaps TRBD1 (5 bases). Germline V CDR1 and CDR2: MNHEY, SVGAGI. Trimming stripped 1 base from V and 0 bases from J, with 9 bases between. The CDR3 is 15 amino acids. DNA of the CDR3: TGTGCCAGCAGTTACTTCCCGGGGGTGAACACTGAAGCTTTCTTT. It is translated as CASSYFPGVNTEAFF.

The V gene is TRBV30, the J gene TRBJ2-7; D unresolved. This CDR3 has 12 amino acids. Germline V CDR1 and CDR2: GTSNPN, SVGIG (reference sequence). Deletions cut 4 bases from V and 0 bases from J, with 7 bases between. Here the CDR3 reads CAWTPGSYEQYF. The CDR3 DNA sequence: TGTGCCTGGACCCCCGGCTCCTACGAGCAGTACTTC.

The chain uses TRBV19 and TRBJ1-2; D remains unclear. The CDR3 is 14 amino acids. Trimming shortened V by 0 bases and J by 4 bases, and 9 bases separated the two germline ends. From germline, CDR1 is LNHDA and CDR2 SQIVND (reference sequence). The CDR3 spells CASSIDPRVYGYTF. CDR3 coding DNA: TGTGCCAGTAGTATAGATCCGCGGGTCTATGGCTACACCTTC.

The genes are TRBV6-5 and TRBJ2-3, with D possibly matching TRBD2 (6 bases). CDR3 length: 14 residues. With 7 bases removed from V and 4 bases from J, the gap between germline ends came to 15 bases. The germline gives CDR1 MNHEY, CDR2 SVGAGI. The CDR3 loop is CASKNREPSDTQYF. DNA for the CDR3: TGTGCCAGCAAAAACCGGGAGCCCTCAGATACGCAGTATTTT.

This chain links TRBV11-2 with TRBJ2-3; D not certain. Germline loops: CDR1 SGHAT, CDR2 FQNNGV. CDR3 length: 15 residues. V lost 5 bases to trimming and J lost 1 base, with 13 bases between them. CDR3 sequence (DNA): TGTGCCAGCAGCCCCACCCCTAGACGCACAGATACGCAGTATTTT. It codes for CASSPTPRRTDTQYF.

The V gene is TRBV19, the J gene TRBJ2-1; D remains unclear. Germline V CDR1 and CDR2: LNHDA, SQIVND (reference sequence). This CDR3 is built from 15 residues. V was pared by 2 bases and J by 0 bases, with 8 bases between. The CDR3 DNA is TGTGCCAGTAGTATAATATCTAGCTCCTACAATGAGCAGTTCTTC. This encodes CASSIISSSYNEQFF. Filled out from reference TRBV19 and TRBJ2-1, the complete variable domain reads DGGITQSPKYLFRKEGQNVTLSCEQNLNHDAMYWYRQDPGQGLRLIYYSQIVNDFQKGDIAEGYSVSREKKESFPLTVTSAQKNPTAFYLCASSIISSSYNEQFFGPGTRLTVL.

The V call is TRBV5-1, the J call TRBJ2-3, with 8 bases matching TRBD2. The CDR3 has 16 residues. Germline lookup yields CDR1 SGHRS and CDR2 YFSETQ. V was pared by 0 bases and J by 6 bases, with 9 bases of the junction left unmatched. The CDR3: CASSLVTSERGDTQYF. The CDR3 DNA reads as TGCGCCAGCAGCTTGGTGACTAGCGAGAGAGGGGATACGCAGTATTTT.

Written as DNA, the CDR3 is TGTGCCAGCAGCTTATTCCGGACAGGGTTCTCGAATGAGCAGTTCTTC. Translating it yields CASSLFRTGFSNEQFF. V and J are TRBV7-8 and TRBJ2-1; 8 bases are a match to TRBD1. The germline gives CDR1 SGHVS, CDR2 FQNEAQ. V trimming: 2 bases; J trimming: 7 bases; junction bases outside the gene matches: 10. This CDR3 comprises 16 residues. The variable domain in full, with the rest retrieved from reference TRBV7-8 and TRBJ2-1, is GAGVSQSPRYKVAKRGQDVALRCDPISGHVSLFWYQQALGQGPEFLTYFQNEAQLDKSGLPSDRFFAERPEGSVSTLKIQRTQQEDSAVYLCASSLFRTGFSNEQFFGPGTRLTVL.

J is TRBJ2-7 and V is TRBV27; 7 bases are a match to TRBD2. There are 14 residues in the CDR3. With V trimmed by 4 bases and J by 0 bases, 3 bases remained unmatched. Germline-derived CDR1 and CDR2 are MNHEY and SMNVEV (reference sequence). The CDR3 reads CASSSLASSYEQYF. The CDR3 region has the DNA TGTGCCAGCAGTTCACTAGCGAGCTCCTACGAGCAGTACTTC.

J is TRBJ2-7 and V is TRBV7-2; 9 bases are a match to TRBD2. CDR1 and CDR2 from the germline V gene are SGHTA and FQGNSA. The CDR3 spans 18 residues. V was pared by 2 bases and J by 2 bases, with 13 bases of the junction left unmatched. The CDR3, as DNA: TGTGCCAGCAGCTTAAGGGCGGGGCTAGCGGGACCTCCCTACGAGCAGTACTTC. Its protein is CASSLRAGLAGPPYEQYF.

This clone was counted a single time. This chain uses TRBV2 with TRBJ2-2, with 9 positions matching TRBD1. Germline assignment: CDR1 SNHLY and CDR2 FYNNEI. The CDR3 is made up of 15 amino acids. V lost 3 bases and J lost 6; bases outside the gene matches: 5. This CDR3 is CASSERTGAAGELFF. The DNA for the CDR3 is TGTGCCAGCAGTGAGAGGACAGGGGCGGCCGGGGAGCTGTTTTTT.

The J gene is TRBJ2-1, the V gene TRBV11-2; maybe TRBD1 (6 bases). Trimming shortened V by 1 base and J by 8 bases, and 27 bases separated the two germline ends. Germline CDR1 and CDR2: SGHAT and FQNNGV. This CDR3 comprises 19 residues. CDR3 in amino acids: CASSLAPRGWGRALYEQFF. The CDR3 DNA reads as TGTGCCAGCAGCTTAGCCCCGAGGGGGTGGGGACGGGCTCTTTATGAGCAGTTCTTC. The variable domain in full, completed from reference TRBV11-2 and TRBJ2-1, reads EAGVAQSPRYKIIEKRQSVAFWCNPISGHATLYWYQQILGQGPKLLIQFQNNGVVDDSQLPKDRFSAERLKGVDSTLKIQPAKLEDSAVYLCASSLAPRGWGRALYEQFFGPGTRLTVL.

The CDR3 coding sequence is TGTGCCAGCAGCTTCCCATGGCCCTGGAGTACGCAGTATTTT. Translating it yields CASSFPWPWSTQYF. V gene TRBV11-2 combines with J gene TRBJ2-3; D gene unclear. CDR1 is SGHAT, CDR2 FQNNGV, per germline. This CDR3 is 14 amino acids long. V was trimmed by 3 bases and J by 8 bases, leaving 15 bases between them.

The chain links TRBV6-1 to TRBJ1-3; the D is unclear. Germline lookup yields CDR1 MNHNS and CDR2 SASEGT. This CDR3 comprises 15 residues. V was cut by 1 base and J by 2 bases, with 9 bases left in between. For the CDR3, the DNA is TGTGCCAGCAGTGAAGTATTGAGGGCTGGAAACACCATATATTTT. Amino acids: CASSEVLRAGNTIYF.

The chain joins TRBV1 to TRBJ2-1; TRBD2, the table's D call, was not compared with the DNA. TRBV1 is reported as a pseudogene. The CDR3 runs 17 residues. The CDR3 sequence is CTSSQRLAGPPMNEQFF. In DNA form, the CDR3 reads TGCACCAGCAGCCAAAGACTAGCGGGGCCCCCTATGAATGAGCAGTTCTTC.

The V gene is TRBV21-1, the J gene TRBJ2-6; the table's D call TRBD1 went unverified against the DNA. TRBV21-1 is a listed pseudogene. The CDR3 runs 18 residues. Written as DNA, the CDR3 is TGTGCCAGCAGCAAAAGGGGCAGTCCGCGCTCTGGGGCCAACGTCCTGACTTTC. This sequence encodes CASSKRGSPRSGANVLTF.

The chain has TRBV6-5 and TRBJ1-1; perhaps TRBD1 as D (6 bases). The V gene lost 2 bases and the J gene lost 4 bases, with 17 bases spanning the gap. CDR1 is MNHEY, CDR2 SVGAGI, per germline. The CDR3 contains 16 residues. CDR3 amino acids: CASSYETPDSSTEAFF. In DNA form, the CDR3 reads TGTGCCAGCAGTTACGAAACTCCGGACAGTTCCACTGAAGCTTTCTTT.

The chain combines TRBV11-2 with TRBJ1-4; TRBD1 aligns across 8 bases. Unmatched junction bases numbered 8, after V lost 7 bases and J lost 4 bases. This CDR3 spans 15 amino acids. CDR1 is SGHAT, CDR2 FQNNGV, per germline. The CDR3 DNA sequence: TGTGCCAGCACCCCGAACAGGGGGATTAATGAAAAACTGTTTTTT. Encoded protein: CASTPNRGINEKLFF. Using reference TRBV11-2 and TRBJ1-4 for the parts outside the CDR3, the full variable domain is EAGVAQSPRYKIIEKRQSVAFWCNPISGHATLYWYQQILGQGPKLLIQFQNNGVVDDSQLPKDRFSAERLKGVDSTLKIQPAKLEDSAVYLCASTPNRGINEKLFFGSGTQLSVL.